This TCR beta chain was recovered during a study of cytomegalovirus exposure and HLA in healthy donors. Points on this clone: The antigen is not known.

The PCR employed 60 Vbeta primers together with 13 Jbeta primers. The repertoire was sequenced with immunoSEQ multiplex PCR; TCRdb's copy has only in-frame clones and lacks some. Seen here are over 55,000 clones, over 75% observed once, and the top ten hold 9.5% to 13%. There are 15 residues in the CDR3. Looked up from germline, CDR1 is MNHNY and CDR2 is SVGAGI (reference sequence). V was cut by 4 bases and J by 0 bases, with 10 bases left in between. Overall study results and limits: Roughly even sequencing depth across donors was the assumption behind the presence/absence analyses. Sequencing artifact likely explains a cluster of highly shared sequence variants. The classifier reportedly diagnosed cytomegalovirus status with high sensitivity and specificity.

The sample taken for sequencing was PBMCs. The clonotype originates from a woman between 25 and 40 years old in good health and CMV-seropositive. The genes are TRBV6-6 and TRBJ1-3; D remains unclear. CDR3 amino acids: CASSLGSHSGNTIYF. CDR3 coding DNA: TGTGCCAGCAGTTTGGGCAGTCACTCTGGAAACACCATATATTTT.